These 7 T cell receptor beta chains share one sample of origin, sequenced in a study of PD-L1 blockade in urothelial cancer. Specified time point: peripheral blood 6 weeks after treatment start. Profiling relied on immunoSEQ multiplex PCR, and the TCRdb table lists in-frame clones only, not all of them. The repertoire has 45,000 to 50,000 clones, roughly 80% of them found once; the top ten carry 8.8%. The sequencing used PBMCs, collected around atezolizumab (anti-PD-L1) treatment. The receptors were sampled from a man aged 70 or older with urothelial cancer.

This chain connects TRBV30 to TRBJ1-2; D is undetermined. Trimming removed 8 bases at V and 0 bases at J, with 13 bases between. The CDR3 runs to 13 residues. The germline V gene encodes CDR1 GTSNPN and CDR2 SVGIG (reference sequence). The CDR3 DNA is TGTGCCGGCAACTGGGAGACTAACTATGGCTACACCTTC. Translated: CAGNWETNYGYTF.

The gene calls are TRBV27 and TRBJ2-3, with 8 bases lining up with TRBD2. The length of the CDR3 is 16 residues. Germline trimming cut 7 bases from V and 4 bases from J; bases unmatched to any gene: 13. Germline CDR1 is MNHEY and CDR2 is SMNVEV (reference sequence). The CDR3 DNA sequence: TGTGCCAGCACCACCCTCGGGGGGGAAGGGGCAGATACGCAGTATTTT. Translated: CASTTLGGEGADTQYF.

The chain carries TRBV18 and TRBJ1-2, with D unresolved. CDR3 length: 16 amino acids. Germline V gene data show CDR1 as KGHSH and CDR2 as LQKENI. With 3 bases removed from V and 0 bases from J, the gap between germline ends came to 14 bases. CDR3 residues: CASSPIVELTNYGYTF. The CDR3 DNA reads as TGTGCCAGCTCACCTATCGTAGAGCTGACTAACTATGGCTACACCTTC.

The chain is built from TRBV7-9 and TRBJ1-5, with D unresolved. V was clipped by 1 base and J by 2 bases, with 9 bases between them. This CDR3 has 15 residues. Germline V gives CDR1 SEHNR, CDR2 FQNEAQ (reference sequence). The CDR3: CASSLGHSGNQPQHF. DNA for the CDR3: TGTGCCAGCAGCTTAGGTCACTCGGGCAATCAGCCCCAGCATTTT.

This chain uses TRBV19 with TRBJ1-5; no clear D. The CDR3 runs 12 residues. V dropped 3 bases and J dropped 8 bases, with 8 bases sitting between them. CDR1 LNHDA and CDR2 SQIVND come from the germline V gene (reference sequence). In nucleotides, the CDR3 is TGTGCCAGTAGTATGATTCAGGAGCCCCAGCATTTT. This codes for CASSMIQEPQHF.

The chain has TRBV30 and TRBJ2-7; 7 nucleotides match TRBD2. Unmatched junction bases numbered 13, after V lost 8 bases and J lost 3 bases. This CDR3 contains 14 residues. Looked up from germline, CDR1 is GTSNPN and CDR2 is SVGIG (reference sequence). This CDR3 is CALLIPGLRYEQYF. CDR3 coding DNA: TGTGCCCTGTTGATCCCGGGACTACGCTACGAGCAGTACTTC.

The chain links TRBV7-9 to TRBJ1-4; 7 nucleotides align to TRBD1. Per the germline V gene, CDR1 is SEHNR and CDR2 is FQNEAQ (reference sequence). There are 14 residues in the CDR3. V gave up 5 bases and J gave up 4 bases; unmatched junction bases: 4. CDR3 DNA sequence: TGTGCCAGCAGCATGACAGGGCTTAATGAAAAACTGTTTTTT. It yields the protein CASSMTGLNEKLFF. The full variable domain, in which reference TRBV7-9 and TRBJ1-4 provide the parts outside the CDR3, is DTGVSQNPRHKITKRGQNVTFRCDPISEHNRLYWYRQTLGQGPEFLTYFQNEAQLEKSRLLSDRFSAERPKGSFSTLEIQRTEQGDSAMYLCASSMTGLNEKLFFGSGTQLSVL.